These 24 T cell receptor beta chains were all obtained from the same sample, sequenced in a study of tumor-infiltrating lymphocytes in primary liver carcinoma. Priming with a constant-region primer yielded TCR beta cDNA from about 540 ng total RNA. Modified slightly, ARM-PCR produced TCR beta libraries over three nested multiplex PCR rounds. It was with TRBV1-TRBV30 forward primers and a C-beta reverse primer that the first two PCR rounds were run, at around 10 cycles each. TCRdb called the multiplex PCR reads again in MiXCR, with one record for every CDR3 protein. Found here are approximately 110,000 distinct CDR3 sequences, around 60% of them singletons; the top ten hold 7% to 10%. Unsorted bulk tissue (20-30 mg) underwent RNA and DNA co-extraction. Sequenced input: liver tumor tissue from sampling region 1. Subset described: tumor region T1, superior pole. The receptors stem from a woman aged 55-69 years with primary liver carcinoma and hepatitis B virus infection.

On this clonotype itself: The junction departs from germline at one end; a sequencing error may be responsible. The chain is built from TRBV6-5 and TRBJ1-6; TRBD1 matches at 7 bases. From germline, CDR1 is MNHEY and CDR2 SVGAGI. The CDR3 contains 16 residues. The CDR3 loop is CASSLQGLAYDSPLHF. The DNA for the CDR3 is TGTGCCAGCAGTCTACAGGGGCTAGCCTATGATTCACCCCTCCACTTT.

In regard to this clonotype: A much larger clone lies a single base off, so this may be a read error. Here the CDR3 reads CSVGGSSFSSYELYF. The CDR3 nucleotides read TGCAGCGTTGGAGGGTCGTCATTCTCTTCGTACGAGCTGTACTTC. This rearrangement joins TRBV29-1 to TRBJ2-7; weak D call: TRBD2 (5 bases). Germline V CDR1 and CDR2: SQVTM, ANQGSEA. This CDR3 spans 15 amino acids.

Concerning this clonotype itself: A read error may account for a junction end that differs from germline. J is TRBJ2-1 and V is TRBV11-2, with D possibly being TRBD1 (5 bases). CDR1 and CDR2 (germline): SGHAT, FQNNGV. The CDR3 is 14 residues long. The CDR3 nucleotides are TGTGCCAGCAGCCTTGGACAAGCTAACAATGAGCTGTTCTTC. Amino acids: CASSLGQANNELFF.

This clonotype was counted once. Relative to the germline gene, one junction end is altered; a read error may explain this. The chain couples TRBV11-3 to TRBJ2-2; TRBD1 agrees at 7 bases. Germline V lookup: CDR1 SGHNT, CDR2 YENEEA. The CDR3 has 13 amino acids. DNA of the CDR3: TGCACCAGCAGCTTAGAGGGGGCCGGGGAGCTGTTTTTC. It is translated as CTSSLEGAGELFF.

This chain joins TRBV29-1 and TRBJ2-1, with TRBD2 matching over 11 bases. This CDR3 has 14 residues. CDR1 is SQVTM and CDR2 is ANQGSEA in the germline V gene. Trimming cost V 3 bases and J 4 bases; bases outside gene matches: 2. CDR3 DNA: TGCAGCGTTGAGGGACTAGCGGAGTACAATGAGCAGTTCTTC. It encodes CSVEGLAEYNEQFF.

Turning to this clonotype: The junction shows a germline mismatch at one end, possibly a read error. This chain links TRBV11-2 with TRBJ2-1; 11 bases align to TRBD2. CDR1 and CDR2 from the germline V gene are SGHAT and FQNNGV. CDR3 length: 14 residues. This CDR3 is CTSWLAGGRNEQFF. In DNA form, the CDR3 reads TGTACCAGCTGGCTAGCGGGAGGTAGGAATGAGCAGTTCTTC.

In this sample, this clonotype turned up once. Just one base apart from a much larger clone, this may be a read error. V and J are TRBV10-2 and TRBJ1-6; no definite D call. CDR3 length: 18 amino acids. Per the germline V gene, CDR1 is WSHSY and CDR2 is SAAADI. CDR3: CASSESRRTTGYNSHLHF. In DNA, the CDR3 is TGCGCCAGCAGTGAGTCTCGGCGAACGACGGGATATAATTCACACCTCCACTTT.

This clonotype was detected many times. The genes are TRBV12-3 or TRBV12-4 and TRBJ1-1; D is undetermined. V was pared by 1 base and J by 1 base, with 4 bases between. The CDR3 has 13 residues. This CDR3 reads CASSLGWNTEAFF. The CDR3 DNA follows: TGTGCCAGCAGTTTAGGATGGAACACTGAAGCTTTCTTT.

Worth noting for this clonotype: Possible read error: a much larger clone is one base away. V gene TRBV4-1 combines with J gene TRBJ1-5, with a possible D match to TRBD1 (5 bases). The CDR3 length is 14 residues. V lost 2 bases and J lost 5, with 10 bases in between. Germline CDR1 and CDR2: MGHRA and YSYEKL. The chain's CDR3 is CASSQTGGDQPQHF. CDR3 coding DNA: TGCGCCAGCAGCCAAACGGGGGGGGATCAGCCCCAGCATTTT.

This clonotype was detected once. This may be a read error: a much more frequent sequence differs by one nucleotide. The chain has TRBV6-1 and TRBJ2-3; 11 nucleotides align to TRBD2. The germline V gene has CDR1 MNHNS and CDR2 SASEGT. The CDR3 length is 16 residues. The CDR3 sequence: CASSGHSGRATNTQYF. In DNA, the CDR3 is TGTGCCAGCAGTGGGCATAGCGGGAGGGCCACAAATACGCAGTATTTT.

Turning to this clonotype: Just one base apart from a much larger clone, this may be a read error. The J gene is TRBJ2-1, the V gene TRBV6-5, with D hard to call. Deletions cut 7 bases from V and 4 bases from J, with 11 bases between. Per the germline V gene, CDR1 is MNHEY and CDR2 is SVGAGI. The CDR3 totals 13 residues. DNA for the CDR3: TGTGCCAGCATAAACGCCAATTACAATGAGCAGTTCTTC. It is translated as CASINANYNEQFF.

The rearrangement links TRBV11-1 to TRBJ1-2; D may be TRBD1 (5 bases). The CDR3 runs 16 residues. Germline CDR1 is SGHAT and CDR2 is FQDESV (reference sequence). Trimming shortened V by 5 bases and J by 0 bases, and 16 bases separated the two germline ends. For the CDR3, the DNA is TGTGCCAGCAGCCTCACACCACGAGGGGCTAACTATGGCTACACCTTC. This translates into CASSLTPRGANYGYTF. The full variable domain, completed using reference TRBV11-1 and TRBJ1-2, is EAEVAQSPRYKITEKSQAVAFWCDPISGHATLYWYRQILGQGPELLVQFQDESVVDDSQLPKDRFSAERLKGVDSTLKIQPAELGDSAMYLCASSLTPRGANYGYTFGSGTRLTVV.

The gene calls are TRBV10-3 and TRBJ2-1; weak D call: TRBD2 (6 bases). The V gene lost 6 bases and the J gene lost 9 bases, with 9 bases spanning the gap. Germline V gene lookup returns CDR1 ENHRY and CDR2 SYGVKD. CDR3 length: 11 residues. The CDR3 sequence: CAIRRGIEQFF. The CDR3 nucleotides read TGTGCCATCAGGCGGGGTATTGAGCAGTTCTTC.

Details on this clonotype: The CDR3 ends on some other residue instead of the conserved phenylalanine or tryptophan, so this is likely a read error. This chain uses TRBV6-5 with TRBJ1-4, with no clear D. Germline-derived CDR1 and CDR2 are MNHEY and SVGAGI. This CDR3 comprises 16 residues. Trimming stripped 0 bases from V and 8 bases from J, with 16 bases between. The CDR3 DNA follows: TGTGCCAGCAGTTACTCGATCCGGAAGGGAAGGGAAAAACTGTTTCTT. Amino acid sequence: CASSYSIRKGREKLFL.

As concerns this clonotype: One end of the junction varies from germline; a read error may be responsible. J is TRBJ2-5 and V is TRBV6-5; tentative D call: TRBD2 (5 bases). Germline V lookup: CDR1 MNHEY, CDR2 SVGAGI. The CDR3 consists of 15 residues. The CDR3 loop reads CTSSYSHDLGETQCF. CDR3 bases: TGTACCAGCAGTTACTCTCATGACCTCGGGGAGACCCAGTGCTTC.

The chain is built from TRBV11-2 and TRBJ1-1; 7 positions match TRBD1. This CDR3 has 14 residues. Germline V gene lookup returns CDR1 SGHAT and CDR2 FQNNGV. V dropped 2 bases and J dropped 6; count of bases not matched to a gene: 6. As DNA, the CDR3 is TGTGCCAGCAGCTTAAGGGGGCGGTTCGCTGAAGCTTTCTTT. This codes for CASSLRGRFAEAFF.

The chain is built from TRBV5-1 and TRBJ2-7, with 9 bases that match TRBD1. Trimming took 5 bases from V and 4 from J; bases not matched to a gene: 10. CDR1 is SGHRS and CDR2 is YFSETQ in the germline V gene. The CDR3 is 15 amino acids. CDR3 DNA: TGCGCCAGCAGGATAACAGGGGGCGCGGTTTACGAGCAGTACTTC. Translation gives CASRITGGAVYEQYF.

This clonotype was recorded once. Because it lacks the conserved phenylalanine or tryptophan at the end, this CDR3 is likely a read error. The chain is built from TRBV5-1 and TRBJ2-5; D remains unclear. V lost 0 bases and J 0 bases, leaving 12 bases between the germline ends. Per the germline V gene, CDR1 is SGHRS and CDR2 is YFSETQ. There are 16 residues in the CDR3. CDR3 protein: CASSLEAGKDQETQYS. CDR3 coding DNA: TGCGCCAGCAGCTTGGAGGCAGGAAAGGACCAAGAGACCCAGTACTCC.

Of note for this clonotype: A much larger clone sits a single nucleotide away, making a read error possible. V is TRBV5-1 and J is TRBJ2-1; 10 bases map to TRBD2. The germline V gene has CDR1 SGHRS and CDR2 YFSETQ. J lost 15 bases, V lost 0 bases, and 6 bases had no gene match. CDR3 length equals 13 residues. CDR3 coding DNA: TGCGCCAGCAGCTTGGGGAGCGGGGGGGCCCCGTTCTTC. Encoded protein: CASSLGSGGAPFF.

Concerning this clonotype: The junction and the germline gene differ at one end; a read error may be behind it. The V gene is TRBV29-1, the J gene TRBJ2-1; 10 bases map to TRBD2. The germline CDR1 and CDR2 sequences are SQVTM and ANQGSEA. The CDR3 has 15 amino acids. CDR3 sequence reads: CSAVLSSGSYNEQSF. For the CDR3, the DNA is TGCAGCGCTGTCCTTTCTAGCGGGAGCTACAATGAGCAGTCCTTC.

In this sample, this clonotype is medium-sized (0.01 to 0.1%). V and J are TRBV29-1 and TRBJ1-1; no reliable D call. CDR1 is SQVTM, CDR2 ANQGSEA, per germline. Trimming removed 4 bases from V and 1 base from J, with 4 bases in between. The CDR3 is made up of 11 amino acids. The CDR3 sequence is CSVVGNTEAFF. CDR3 sequence (DNA): TGCAGCGTTGTTGGGAACACTGAAGCTTTCTTT.

This clonotype was counted a few times. A much larger clone lies a single base off, so this may be a read error. The chain joins TRBV5-1 to TRBJ2-1; 7 positions match TRBD2. This CDR3 is built from 14 residues. Germline V gene lookup returns CDR1 SGHRS and CDR2 YFSETQ. The CDR3: CASTSGEYYNGQFF. As DNA, the CDR3 is TGCGCCAGCACAAGCGGGGAATACTACAATGGGCAGTTCTTC.

The table lists this clonotype with a count of one. A single base separates this from a much larger clone, so it may be a read error. J is TRBJ1-2 and V is TRBV14, with D possibly being TRBD1 (5 bases). This CDR3 is built from 16 residues. Trimming took off 1 base at V and 4 bases at J, with 16 bases between the two ends. Germline V CDR1 and CDR2: SGHDN, FVKESK. The CDR3 DNA is TGTGCCAGCAGCCAAGTCGCGAGGGGCGAGGCCTATGGCTACACCTTC. Encoded protein: CASSQVARGEAYGYTF.

This clonotype came up many times. The chain employs TRBV4-1 and TRBJ2-3, with D unresolved. CDR3 length: 15 residues. V lost 4 bases and J lost 2, with 13 bases in between. Germline assignment: CDR1 MGHRA and CDR2 YSYEKL. The CDR3 DNA follows: TGCGCCAGCAGCCCCTTACCCTCCACCACAGATACGCAGTATTTT. Translated: CASSPLPSTTDTQYF.